Listed below are T cell receptor beta chains from one sample, sequenced in a study of T-cell reconstitution after alpha-beta-depleted transplantation in children. MiXCR, applied by TCRdb to the PCR reads, yields one record per CDR3 protein. The sample lists fewer than 250,000 distinct CDR3 sequences, roughly 18% occurring once. The sample was PBMCs, mostly from graft donor cells, taken 360 days after TCRalphabeta/CD19-depleted stem cell transplant. These receptors were collected from a male patient aged 2-9 years who had a stem cell transplant for acute lymphoblastic leukemia, so the T cells may come from the graft donor. Each CDR3 is given with its conserved first and last residue. The D gene is left open where the match is weak. Some rows mark clone size as missing; the rest say once, few, many or name a class of expanded clone.

V	D	size	J	CDR3	DNA
TRBV30	TRBD2	few	TRBJ2-1	CALSGTPSSYNEQFF	TGTGCCTTAAGCGGGACTCCGAGCTCCTACAATGAGCAGTTCTTC
TRBV4-2	TRBD2	few	TRBJ2-7	CASSLSGLAGGRSPREQYF	TGTGCCAGCAGCCTTTCCGGACTAGCGGGGGGTCGATCTCCCAGGGAGCAGTACTTC
TRBV5-1	NA	NA	TRBJ2-5	CASSLPRGTPAQYF	TGCGCCAGCAGCTTGCCCCGGGGGACTCCGGCCCAGTACTTC
TRBV7-9	NA	NA	TRBJ1-1	CASSLDALGVDEAFF	TGTGCCAGCAGCTTAGATGCCTTAGGAGTGGATGAAGCTTTCTTT
TRBV12-3/TRBV12-4	NA	few	TRBJ1-1	CASRGIGAEAFF	TGTGCCAGCAGAGGGATAGGCGCTGAAGCTTTCTTT
TRBV12-3/TRBV12-4	NA	NA	TRBJ1-1	CASSPGGGVMNTEAFF	TGTGCCAGCAGCCCCGGGGGGGGAGTCATGAACACTGAAGCTTTCTTT
TRBV12-3/TRBV12-4	NA	NA	TRBJ1-2	CASSPRQSNYGYTF	TGTGCCAGCAGCCCCCGACAGTCTAACTATGGCTACACCTTC
TRBV29-1	TRBD1	NA	TRBJ2-5	CSVGQGAIQETQYF	TGCAGCGTTGGACAGGGGGCCATTCAAGAGACCCAGTACTTC
TRBV4-1	TRBD1	NA	TRBJ1-5	CASSQEPYLQGAVGNQPQHF	TGCGCCAGCAGCCAAGAGCCCTACCTCCAGGGGGCAGTGGGCAATCAGCCCCAGCATTTT
TRBV29-1	NA	many	TRBJ2-3	CSVVGGSTDTQYF	TGCAGCGTCGTAGGGGGAAGCACAGATACGCAGTATTTT
TRBV4-1	NA	NA	TRBJ2-7	CASSQGQAYEQYF	TGCGCCAGCAGTCAAGGTCAAGCCTACGAGCAGTACTTC
TRBV18	NA	NA	TRBJ1-6	CASSPPMGSPLHF	TGTGCCAGCTCACCACCGATGGGTTCACCCCTCCACTTT
TRBV5-1	NA	NA	TRBJ1-2	CASSLMEIGEGYTF	TGCGCCAGCAGCTTGATGGAGATAGGTGAAGGCTACACCTTC
TRBV10-2	NA	NA	TRBJ2-5	CASSLVEGSQYF	TGCGCCAGCAGCCTAGTAGAGGGGTCCCAGTACTTC
TRBV5-6	TRBD1	NA	TRBJ2-3	CASSALNRGQDTQYF	TGTGCCAGCAGCGCCCTAAACAGGGGGCAAGATACGCAGTATTTT
TRBV12-3/TRBV12-4	NA	NA	TRBJ1-1	CASSGGHLNTEAFF	TGTGCCAGCAGTGGGGGACATTTGAACACTGAAGCTTTCTTT
TRBV7-8	TRBD1	NA	TRBJ1-2	CASSLEGQGYGYTF	TGTGCCAGCAGCTTAGAGGGACAGGGCTATGGCTACACCTTC
TRBV6-2/TRBV6-3	NA	few	TRBJ2-7	CASNRAGAYEQYF	TGTGCCAGCAACCGGGCCGGGGCCTACGAGCAGTACTTC
TRBV7-2	TRBD1	NA	TRBJ2-3	CASSHGTGVADTQYF	TGTGCCAGCAGCCACGGGACAGGGGTAGCAGATACGCAGTATTTT
TRBV29-1	NA	NA	TRBJ1-1	CSVDTEAFF	TGCAGCGTAGACACTGAAGCTTTCTTT
TRBV6-2/TRBV6-3	TRBD2	NA	TRBJ2-3	CASSTSGLAGLSTDTQYF	TGTGCCAGCAGTACCTCCGGACTAGCGGGCTTAAGCACAGATACGCAGTATTTT
TRBV4-1	TRBD1	NA	TRBJ2-7	CASSQVRDRGIEQYF	TGCGCCAGCAGCCAAGTCCGGGACAGGGGGATTGAGCAGTACTTC
TRBV12-3/TRBV12-4	NA	NA	TRBJ2-1	CASSLASRYNEQFF	TGTGCCAGCAGTTTAGCGAGTAGATACAATGAGCAGTTCTTC